The 18 T cell receptor beta chains below all came from one sample that was sequenced in a study of a mutant IDH1 vaccine in newly diagnosed glioma. Profiled with immunoSEQ multiplex PCR; TCRdb holds only in-frame clones, not every one. The sample carries about 88,000 clones, roughly four fifths recorded once. The time point was: baseline, week 1 (first vaccination visit). Treatment specified: pre-vaccination baseline after standard-of-care therapy. Specimen: PBMCs, collected from a glioma patient treated with radiotherapy, temozolomide or both. All receptors come from a man aged 40-50 years with glioma. Some clones in this sample may be carry-over from other donors' samples.

The chain employs TRBV30 and TRBJ1-5; no firm D call. Trimming shortened V by 7 bases and J by 2 bases, and 12 bases separated the two germline ends. CDR3 size: 13 residues. CDR1 and CDR2 from the germline V gene are GTSNPN and SVGIG (reference sequence). The CDR3 DNA reads TGTGCCTTTAGAGATCTGGGCAATCAGCCCCAGCATTTT. Encoded protein: CAFRDLGNQPQHF.

CDR3 region: CASSEVQGAYGYTF. CDR3 sequence (DNA): TGTGCCAGCAGTGAAGTACAGGGGGCCTATGGCTACACCTTC. J is TRBJ1-2 and V is TRBV6-1, with 9 bases that match TRBD1. The V gene end was trimmed by 1 base and the J gene end by 4 bases; junction bases not matched to a gene: 1. The CDR3 is 14 amino acids. Germline CDR1 reads MNHNS; CDR2 reads SASEGT.

The chain carries TRBV29-1 and TRBJ1-4; D not resolved. CDR1 and CDR2 (germline): SQVTM, ANQGSEA. Trimming shortened V by 5 bases and J by 6 bases, and 10 bases separated the two germline ends. This CDR3 region has 12 residues. The chain's CDR3 is CSVWTIDEKLFF. The DNA of the CDR3 is TGCAGCGTTTGGACTATCGATGAAAAACTGTTTTTT.

The genes are TRBV2 and TRBJ1-1; D is uncertain. The length of the CDR3 is 11 residues. Trimming cost V 9 bases and J 4 bases, with 9 bases left between them. Per the germline V gene, CDR1 is SNHLY and CDR2 is FYNNEI. In nucleotides, the CDR3 is TGTGCCAGTGGACTTACCACTGAAGCTTTCTTT. This encodes CASGLTTEAFF.

This chain connects TRBV6-5 to TRBJ2-5; tentative D call: TRBD1 (6 bases). Trimming removed 6 bases from V and 1 base from J, with 12 bases in between. This CDR3 comprises 14 residues. Germline loops: CDR1 MNHEY, CDR2 SVGAGI. The CDR3 is CASRRDIAQETQYF. The CDR3 DNA reads as TGTGCCAGCAGAAGGGACATCGCCCAAGAGACCCAGTACTTC.

The chain has TRBV5-1 and TRBJ1-1, with 7 bases matching TRBD1. Germline V CDR1 and CDR2: SGHRS, YFSETQ. J gave up 3 bases and V 4 bases, and 12 bases lay outside the gene matches. CDR3 length: 16 amino acids. The CDR3, as DNA: TGCGCCAGCAGCCTACCTCCAGGGACAGCCTACACTGAAGCTTTCTTT. Translating gives CASSLPPGTAYTEAFF.

The chain links TRBV10-3 to TRBJ2-5; TRBD2 aligns across 12 bases. Germline V gene data show CDR1 as ENHRY and CDR2 as SYGVKD. Trimming took 0 bases from V and 2 from J; bases not matched to a gene: 1. The CDR3 spans 16 residues. CDR3 in amino acids: CAISESLAGGQETQYF. The CDR3 region has the DNA TGTGCCATCAGTGAGTCGCTAGCGGGGGGGCAAGAGACCCAGTACTTC.

The J gene is TRBJ1-3, the V gene TRBV18, with D hard to call. V was shortened by 5 bases and J by 0 bases, with 17 bases between the two germline ends. The germline CDR1 and CDR2 sequences are KGHSH and LQKENI. The CDR3 length is 17 residues. This chain's CDR3 is CASSGRVASVSGNTIYF. The CDR3, as DNA: TGTGCCAGCTCAGGGAGGGTCGCCTCCGTCTCTGGAAACACCATATATTTT.

This clone was detected only once. The rearrangement joins TRBV18 to TRBJ2-5, with TRBD1 matching 7 bases. The J segment lost 7 bases and the V segment lost 5 bases, leaving 13 bases of the junction unmatched. In germline, CDR1 is KGHSH, CDR2 LQKENI. The CDR3 has 15 amino acids. The CDR3, as DNA: TGTGCCAGCTCAAAGGGACAGAGCGGAGTTGGGACCCAGTACTTC. Its translation: CASSKGQSGVGTQYF.

The chain joins TRBV13 to TRBJ2-7; D is unclear. V was clipped by 0 bases and J by 7 bases, with 13 bases between them. Germline values: CDR1 PRHDT, CDR2 FYEKMQ (reference sequence). The CDR3 is 14 amino acids. The CDR3 spells CASSLGRLDREQYF. For the CDR3, the DNA is TGTGCCAGCAGCTTAGGACGATTAGACCGGGAGCAGTACTTC.

This clone occurred once. For the CDR3, the DNA is TGTGCCAGCAGCTTAATGGGTGACGAGCAGTACTTC. The encoded protein is CASSLMGDEQYF. The rearrangement uses TRBV7-9 and TRBJ2-7, with unresolved D. CDR3 length equals 12 residues. Trimming shortened V by 2 bases and J by 5 bases, and 7 bases separated the two germline ends. From germline, CDR1 is SEHNR and CDR2 FQNEAQ (reference sequence).

This rearrangement joins TRBV6-1 to TRBJ1-5; perhaps TRBD1 as D (5 bases). Trimming stripped 2 bases from V and 9 bases from J, with 8 bases between. Germline CDR1 is MNHNS and CDR2 is SASEGT. This CDR3 contains 12 residues. The CDR3 reads CASSENRRPQHF. CDR3 in DNA: TGTGCCAGCAGTGAAAACAGGAGGCCCCAGCATTTT.

The chain has TRBV2 and TRBJ2-1; D might be TRBD2 (5 bases). V shed 4 bases and J shed 8 bases, with 9 bases lying between them. Germline V gives CDR1 SNHLY, CDR2 FYNNEI. The CDR3 runs to 12 residues. This chain's CDR3 is CASSATGDEQFF. In DNA form, the CDR3 reads TGTGCCAGCAGTGCGACCGGGGATGAGCAGTTCTTC.

The rearrangement links TRBV6-5 to TRBJ2-5, with D perhaps matching TRBD1 (5 bases). V shed 8 bases and J shed 1 base, with 14 bases lying between them. This CDR3 is 14 amino acids long. CDR1 is MNHEY, CDR2 SVGAGI, per germline. As DNA, the CDR3 is TGTGCCAGCCGATTAAGGGGTCTCCAAGAGACCCAGTACTTC. Its translation: CASRLRGLQETQYF.

This sequence joins TRBV5-1 and TRBJ2-2; D remains unclear. Trimming left V 5 bases short and J 5 bases short, with 13 bases between. This CDR3 is 14 amino acids long. From germline, CDR1 is SGHRS and CDR2 YFSETQ. CDR3 amino acids: CASRTPQRTGELFF. The CDR3 DNA sequence: TGCGCCAGCAGAACGCCCCAGAGGACCGGGGAGCTGTTTTTT.

The V gene is TRBV5-1, the J gene TRBJ1-2; the D gene is possibly TRBD1 (6 bases). CDR3 length: 12 residues. The germline V gene encodes CDR1 SGHRS and CDR2 YFSETQ. Trimming pared 4 bases from V and 6 bases from J, leaving 10 bases between. In DNA, the CDR3 is TGCGCCAGCAGCATAAACAGGGATGGCTACACCTTC. It yields the protein CASSINRDGYTF.

This clone came up a few times. V and J are TRBV25-1 and TRBJ2-3, with 12 bases matching TRBD2. Germline CDR1 MGHDK, CDR2 SYGVNS. The ends lost 3 bases at V and 4 bases at J; junction bases unmatched: 2. This CDR3 region has 15 residues. CDR3: CASSDTSGGSDTQYF. Here the CDR3 DNA reads TGTGCCAGCAGTGATACTAGCGGGGGGTCAGATACGCAGTATTTT.

Here the CDR3 DNA reads TGCGCCAGCAGCTTGGTCGGGGGGGCATCGAACTATGGCTACACCTTC. Translating it yields CASSLVGGASNYGYTF. The chain uses TRBV5-1 and TRBJ1-2; TRBD1 might be the D (6 bases). The V end was cut by 0 bases, the J end by 2 bases, with 14 bases between. CDR3 size: 16 residues. Germline V gives CDR1 SGHRS, CDR2 YFSETQ.